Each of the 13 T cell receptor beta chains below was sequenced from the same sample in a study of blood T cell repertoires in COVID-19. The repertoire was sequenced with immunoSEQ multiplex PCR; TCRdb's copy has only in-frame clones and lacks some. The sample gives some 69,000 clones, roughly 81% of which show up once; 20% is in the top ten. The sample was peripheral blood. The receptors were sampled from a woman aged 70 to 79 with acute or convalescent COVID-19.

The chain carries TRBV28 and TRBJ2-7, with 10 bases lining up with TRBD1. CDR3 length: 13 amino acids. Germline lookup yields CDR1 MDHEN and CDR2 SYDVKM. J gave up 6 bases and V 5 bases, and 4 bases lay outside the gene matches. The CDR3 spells CASSRGQGSEQYF. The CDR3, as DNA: TGTGCCAGCAGTCGGGGACAGGGGAGCGAGCAGTACTTC.

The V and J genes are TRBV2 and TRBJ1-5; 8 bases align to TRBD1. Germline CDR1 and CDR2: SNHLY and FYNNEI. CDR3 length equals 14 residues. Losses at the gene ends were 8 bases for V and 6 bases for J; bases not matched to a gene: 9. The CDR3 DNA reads TGTGCCAGCCTTCAACAGGGGGGGGTTCAGCCCCAGCATTTT. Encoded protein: CASLQQGGVQPQHF.

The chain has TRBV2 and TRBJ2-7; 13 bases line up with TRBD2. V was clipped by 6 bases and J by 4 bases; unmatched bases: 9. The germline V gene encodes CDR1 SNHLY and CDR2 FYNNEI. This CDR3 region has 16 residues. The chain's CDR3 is CASRPTRTSGSYEQYF. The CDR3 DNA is TGTGCCAGCAGACCCACGCGGACTAGCGGGAGTTACGAGCAGTACTTC.

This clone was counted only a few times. DNA of the CDR3: TGTGCCAGTAAAAAGGGACAGAGCTCCTACGAGCAGTACTTC. It yields the protein CASKKGQSSYEQYF. The chain combines TRBV2 with TRBJ2-7; TRBD1 matches at 7 bases. Germline assignment: CDR1 SNHLY and CDR2 FYNNEI. The V and J ends lost 9 bases and 0 bases, in that order; junction bases with no gene match: 8. This CDR3 region has 14 residues. Filled out from reference TRBV2 and TRBJ2-7, the complete variable domain reads EPEVTQTPSHQVTQMGQEVILRCVPISNHLYFYWYRQILGQKVEFLVSFYNNEISEKSEIFDDQFSVERPDGSNFTLKIRSTKLEDSAMYFCASKKGQSSYEQYFGPGTRLTVT.

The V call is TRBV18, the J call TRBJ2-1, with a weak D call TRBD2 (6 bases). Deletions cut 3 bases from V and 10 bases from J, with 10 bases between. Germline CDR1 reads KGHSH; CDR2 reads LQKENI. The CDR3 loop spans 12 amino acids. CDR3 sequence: CASSPGLREQFF. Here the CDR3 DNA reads TGTGCCAGCTCACCGGGACTCCGCGAGCAGTTCTTC.

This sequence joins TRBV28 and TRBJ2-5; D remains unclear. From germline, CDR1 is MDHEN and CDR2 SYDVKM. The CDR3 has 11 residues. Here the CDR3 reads CVIEYQETQYF. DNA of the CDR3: TGTGTCATTGAGTACCAAGAGACCCAGTACTTC.

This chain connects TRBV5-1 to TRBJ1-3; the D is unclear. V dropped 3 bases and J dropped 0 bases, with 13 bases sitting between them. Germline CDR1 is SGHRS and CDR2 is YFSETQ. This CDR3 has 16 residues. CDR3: CASSYWREVSGNTIYF. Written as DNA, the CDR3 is TGCGCCAGCAGCTATTGGAGGGAAGTCTCTGGAAACACCATATATTTT.

CDR3 sequence (DNA): TGTGCCAGCAGCCCACACAGGAATGATGAAAAACTGTTTTTT. Its translation is CASSPHRNDEKLFF. The V call is TRBV9, the J call TRBJ1-4, with D possibly TRBD1 on 5 matching bases. The CDR3 is 14 amino acids. Trimming stripped 4 bases from V and 6 bases from J, with 13 bases between. Germline CDR1 SGDLS, CDR2 YYNGEE.

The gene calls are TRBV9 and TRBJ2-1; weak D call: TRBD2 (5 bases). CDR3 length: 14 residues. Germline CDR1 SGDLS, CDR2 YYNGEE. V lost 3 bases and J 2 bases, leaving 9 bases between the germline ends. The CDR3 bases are TGTGCCAGCAGCGCCGGGGTGACCTACAATGAGCAGTTCTTC. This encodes CASSAGVTYNEQFF.

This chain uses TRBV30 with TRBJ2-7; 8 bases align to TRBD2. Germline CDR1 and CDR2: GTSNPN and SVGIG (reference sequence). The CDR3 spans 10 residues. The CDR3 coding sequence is TGTGCTTGCGCGGGGGGCGAGCAGTACTTC. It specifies CACAGGEQYF.

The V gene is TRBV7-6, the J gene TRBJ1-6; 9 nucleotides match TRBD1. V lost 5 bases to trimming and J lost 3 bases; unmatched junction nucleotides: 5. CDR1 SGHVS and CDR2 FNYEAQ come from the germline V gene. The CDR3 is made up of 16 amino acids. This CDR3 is CASSAGTGIYNSPLHF. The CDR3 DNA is TGTGCCAGCAGCGCCGGGACAGGGATCTATAATTCACCCCTCCACTTT. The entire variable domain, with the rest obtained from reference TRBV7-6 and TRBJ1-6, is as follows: GAGVSQSPRYKVTKRGQDVALRCDPISGHVSLYWYRQALGQGPEFLTYFNYEAQQDKSGLPNDRFSAERPEGSISTLTIQRTEQRDSAMYRCASSAGTGIYNSPLHFGNGTRLTVT.

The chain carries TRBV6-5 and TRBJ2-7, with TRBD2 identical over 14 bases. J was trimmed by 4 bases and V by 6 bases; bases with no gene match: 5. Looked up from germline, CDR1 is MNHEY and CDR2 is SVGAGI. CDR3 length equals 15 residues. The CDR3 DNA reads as TGTGCCAGCAGGTCCGGGACTAGCGGGAGTTACGAGCAGTACTTC. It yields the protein CASRSGTSGSYEQYF.

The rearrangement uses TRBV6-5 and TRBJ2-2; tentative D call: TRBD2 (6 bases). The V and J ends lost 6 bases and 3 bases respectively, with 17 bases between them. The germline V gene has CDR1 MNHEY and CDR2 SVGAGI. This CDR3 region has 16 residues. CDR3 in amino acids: CASRYTRWGDTGELFF. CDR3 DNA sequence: TGTGCCAGCAGGTACACTCGGTGGGGGGACACCGGGGAGCTGTTTTTT.